Following are 32 T cell receptor beta chains from one sample sequenced in a study of blood T cell repertoires in COVID-19. This table comes from immunoSEQ multiplex PCR, and its TCRdb copy is limited to in-frame clones, with some not included. The sample lists approximately 77,000 clones; approximately 90% were seen once. Sequences were obtained from peripheral blood. Receptors were obtained from a man aged 30 to 45 with acute or convalescent COVID-19.

The V gene is TRBV5-1, the J gene TRBJ1-5; D possibly corresponds to TRBD1 (5 bases). Looked up from germline, CDR1 is SGHRS and CDR2 is YFSETQ. V dropped 4 bases and J dropped 5 bases, with 10 bases sitting between them. The CDR3 is 13 amino acids. DNA of the CDR3: TGCGCCAGCAGCATCGACAGCTATCAGCCCCAGCATTTT. It yields the protein CASSIDSYQPQHF.

The rearrangement links TRBV19 to TRBJ2-5; maybe TRBD2 (6 bases). Germline values: CDR1 LNHDA, CDR2 SQIVND (reference sequence). Trimming removed 7 bases from V and 5 bases from J, with 17 bases in between. CDR3 size: 14 residues. The CDR3 spells CASTPGGLGETQYF. The CDR3 DNA reads as TGTGCCAGTACCCCCGGGGGTCTGGGGGAGACCCAGTACTTC.

This chain links TRBV10-3 with TRBJ1-2; D may be TRBD1 (5 bases). CDR3 length equals 14 residues. Germline-derived CDR1 and CDR2 are ENHRY and SYGVKD. Trimming stripped 1 base from V and 5 bases from J, with 11 bases between. The CDR3, as DNA: TGTGCCATCAGTGAGTGGGGCAGTCAATATGGCTACACCTTC. Protein: CAISEWGSQYGYTF.

This sequence joins TRBV5-1 and TRBJ2-1, with 7 positions matching TRBD1. CDR1 and CDR2 (germline): SGHRS, YFSETQ. This CDR3 is 14 amino acids long. J gave up 6 bases and V 4 bases, and 7 bases lay outside the gene matches. The CDR3 loop reads CASSLGTAFNEQFF. The CDR3 region has the DNA TGCGCCAGCAGCCTCGGGACAGCTTTCAATGAGCAGTTCTTC.

The gene calls are TRBV5-4 and TRBJ1-2; TRBD1 matches 11 bases. The V and J ends lost 4 bases and 3 bases, in that order; junction bases with no gene match: 5. Germline CDR1 is SGHNT and CDR2 is YYREEE (reference sequence). The CDR3 has 15 amino acids. Here the CDR3 reads CASSTDRGLDYGYTF. DNA of the CDR3: TGTGCCAGCAGCACGGACAGGGGGCTGGACTATGGCTACACCTTC.

The chain couples TRBV15 to TRBJ1-2; the match to TRBD1 covers 10 bases. J was trimmed by 4 bases and V by 0 bases; bases with no gene match: 2. Germline V gives CDR1 LNHNV, CDR2 YYDKDF (reference sequence). This CDR3 spans 15 amino acids. CDR3 bases: TGTGCCACCAGCAGAGAGACAGGGGGCGCCTATGGCTACACCTTC. Protein product: CATSRETGGAYGYTF. Full variable domain (outside the CDR3, taken from reference TRBV15 and TRBJ1-2): DAMVIQNPRYQVTQFGKPVTLSCSQTLNHNVMYWYQQKSSQAPKLLFHYYDKDFNNEADTPDNFQSRRPNTSFCFLDIRSPGLGDTAMYLCATSRETGGAYGYTFGSGTRLTVV.

The chain links TRBV5-4 to TRBJ2-5; TRBD1 might be the D (5 bases). CDR3 size: 13 residues. The V gene lost 0 bases and the J gene lost 5 bases, with 8 bases spanning the gap. Germline values: CDR1 SGHNT, CDR2 YYREEE (reference sequence). The CDR3 is CASSLVQGETQYF. Written as DNA, the CDR3 is TGTGCCAGCAGCTTGGTGCAGGGTGAGACCCAGTACTTC.

This chain links TRBV7-2 with TRBJ1-5, with D possibly TRBD1 on 5 matching bases. Germline V gives CDR1 SGHTA, CDR2 FQGNSA. This CDR3 has 15 amino acids. The V gene lost 1 base and the J gene lost 3 bases, with 10 bases spanning the gap. CDR3 sequence (DNA): TGTGCCAGCAGCTTAGGTCCAGGGTCCAATCAGCCCCAGCATTTT. As protein: CASSLGPGSNQPQHF.

This sequence joins TRBV2 and TRBJ2-7; D not resolved. The ends were cut back, 8 bases at V and 2 bases at J, with 7 bases in the middle. This CDR3 has 11 residues. CDR1 SNHLY and CDR2 FYNNEI come from the germline V gene. In nucleotides, the CDR3 is TGTGCCAGCCGGGTTGCCTACGAGCAGTACGTC. The encoded protein is CASRVAYEQYV.

The chain has TRBV10-3 and TRBJ1-5; possible D gene TRBD1, 5 bases. The CDR3 is made up of 14 amino acids. Trimming cost V 3 bases and J 6 bases, with 12 bases left between them. Per the germline V gene, CDR1 is ENHRY and CDR2 is SYGVKD. CDR3 coding DNA: TGTGCCATCAGTGATAGGGGTAAGGTTCAGCCCCAGCATTTT. It is translated as CAISDRGKVQPQHF.

The chain has TRBV6-5 and TRBJ1-4; TRBD1 might be the D (6 bases). Germline CDR1 is MNHEY and CDR2 is SVGAGI. The CDR3 consists of 14 residues. With 4 bases removed from V and 8 bases from J, the gap between germline ends came to 14 bases. CDR3 sequence: CASSFHRVEEKLFF. The CDR3 DNA sequence: TGTGCCAGCAGTTTTCACAGGGTTGAGGAAAAACTGTTTTTT.

The chain employs TRBV19 and TRBJ1-4; D is uncertain. Germline V gives CDR1 LNHDA, CDR2 SQIVND (reference sequence). V lost 2 bases, J lost 8 bases, and 15 bases lay in between. This CDR3 is 15 amino acids long. The CDR3 DNA is TGTGCCAGTAGTATACAGGCGGGCTGGTCGGAAAAACTGTTTTTT. The encoded protein is CASSIQAGWSEKLFF.

The genes are TRBV10-2 and TRBJ2-7, with TRBD2 matching over 7 bases. Per the germline V gene, CDR1 is WSHSY and CDR2 is SAAADI. The CDR3 is 15 residues long. V gave up 2 bases and J gave up 4 bases; unmatched junction bases: 8. The CDR3 nucleotides are TGCGCCAGCAGTGAGCCCGGCGGGAGCAAATACGAGCAGTACTTC. Amino acid sequence: CASSEPGGSKYEQYF.

The J gene is TRBJ2-3, the V gene TRBV5-4, with 8 positions matching TRBD1. Germline V gives CDR1 SGHNT, CDR2 YYREEE (reference sequence). V lost 3 bases and J lost 4; bases outside the gene matches: 7. This CDR3 comprises 15 residues. The CDR3 DNA is TGTGCCAGCAGCTCCAAAACAGGGGGACCAGATACGCAGTATTTT. As protein: CASSSKTGGPDTQYF.

This chain links TRBV10-3 with TRBJ2-2; D possibly corresponds to TRBD2 (6 bases). Germline V gene sequence: CDR1 ENHRY, CDR2 SYGVKD. CDR3 size: 15 residues. V was cut by 1 base and J by 1 base, with 7 bases left in between. DNA of the CDR3: TGTGCCATCAGTGAGTGGCGGGGGAACACCGGGGAGCTGTTTTTT. Amino acids: CAISEWRGNTGELFF.

This sequence joins TRBV9 and TRBJ1-4; 12 bases align to TRBD1. Trimming cost V 0 bases and J 7 bases; bases outside gene matches: 4. The CDR3 contains 16 residues. Germline CDR1 is SGDLS and CDR2 is YYNGEE. CDR3 amino acids: CASSVAGTGGGEKLFF. The CDR3 DNA reads as TGTGCCAGCAGCGTAGCCGGGACAGGGGGCGGTGAAAAACTGTTTTTT.

In its sample, this clone was seen once. The genes are TRBV19 and TRBJ1-2; D not certain. Germline V gene lookup returns CDR1 LNHDA and CDR2 SQIVND (reference sequence). The CDR3 spans 15 residues. V shed 6 bases and J shed 1 base, with 15 bases lying between them. CDR3 in amino acids: CASSLGAKNNYGYTF. The CDR3, as DNA: TGTGCCAGTAGCTTGGGAGCAAAGAATAACTATGGCTACACCTTC.

The chain recombines TRBV19 with TRBJ2-5, with D perhaps TRBD2 (6 bases). Per germline, CDR1 LNHDA and CDR2 SQIVND (reference sequence). Trimming shortened V by 3 bases and J by 2 bases, and 25 bases separated the two germline ends. The CDR3 length is 19 residues. The DNA of the CDR3 is TGTGCCAGTAGTATTCTCTTACGGTCGGAGATTCGGGAGCAAGAGACCCAGTACTTC. It is translated as CASSILLRSEIREQETQYF.

The V and J genes are TRBV5-1 and TRBJ2-3, with TRBD2 matching over 12 bases. The CDR3 totals 16 residues. Germline CDR1 SGHRS, CDR2 YFSETQ. V was clipped by 0 bases and J by 6 bases; unmatched bases: 5. The DNA of the CDR3 is TGCGCCAGCAGCTTGGGACTAGCGGGAGTAGGTGATACGCAGTATTTT. It translates to CASSLGLAGVGDTQYF.

A note on this clone: This sample also contains other DNA sequences that code for the same CDR3. The V and J genes are TRBV14 and TRBJ1-2, with D perhaps TRBD1 (5 bases). The CDR3 has 13 residues. Trimming removed 4 bases from V and 2 bases from J, with 8 bases in between. The germline gives CDR1 SGHDN, CDR2 FVKESK. This CDR3 reads CASSRQTNYGYTF. The DNA for the CDR3 is TGTGCCAGCAGCCGACAGACAAACTATGGCTACACCTTC.

The chain recombines TRBV4-3 with TRBJ2-7; perhaps TRBD1 as D (5 bases). CDR3 size: 15 residues. CDR1 LGHNA and CDR2 YSLEER come from the germline V gene. Trimming removed 0 bases at V and 3 bases at J, with 12 bases between. The chain's CDR3 is CASSQDRAGFYEQYF. The CDR3 DNA reads as TGCGCCAGCAGCCAAGATCGTGCAGGGTTCTACGAGCAGTACTTC.

The rearrangement joins TRBV15 to TRBJ2-1, with D possibly being TRBD2 (5 bases). This CDR3 has 13 amino acids. Trimming pared 1 base from V and 8 bases from J, leaving 9 bases between. Germline loops: CDR1 LNHNV, CDR2 YYDKDF (reference sequence). The CDR3 nucleotides read TGTGCCACCAGCAGAGTAGCCGGGGATGAGCAGTTCTTC. The encoded protein is CATSRVAGDEQFF.

The V and J genes are TRBV6-5 and TRBJ1-2, with D uncertain. The germline V and J ends were trimmed by 5 bases and 3 bases, with 10 bases remaining between them. CDR1 is MNHEY and CDR2 is SVGAGI in the germline V gene. The CDR3 is 13 residues long. The CDR3 loop is CASSPLGHYGYTF. The CDR3 region has the DNA TGTGCCAGCAGTCCCCTGGGCCACTATGGCTACACCTTC.

This clone was seen a handful of times. V is TRBV20-1 and J is TRBJ1-4; D remains ambiguous. This CDR3 is built from 14 residues. Trimming removed 3 bases from V and 1 base from J, with 9 bases in between. CDR1 DFQATT and CDR2 SNEGSKA come from the germline V gene (reference sequence). The CDR3, as DNA: TGCAGTGCTAGTGTTCCAGGAACTAATGAAAAACTGTTTTTT. The encoded protein is CSASVPGTNEKLFF.

The rearrangement uses TRBV19 and TRBJ1-6; possible D gene TRBD1, 5 bases. CDR1 LNHDA and CDR2 SQIVND come from the germline V gene (reference sequence). Trimming removed 5 bases at V and 3 bases at J, with 11 bases between. This CDR3 is built from 15 residues. DNA of the CDR3: TGTGCCAGTAGTTCGGGACTGAACTATAATTCACCCCTCCACTTT. This encodes CASSSGLNYNSPLHF.

This clone was counted only a few times. The J gene is TRBJ2-3, the V gene TRBV24-1, with a possible D match to TRBD1 (6 bases). Between the trimmed V and J ends, which lost 5 bases and 3 bases, there was a span of 17 bases. Germline lookup yields CDR1 KGHDR and CDR2 SFDVKD. The CDR3 loop spans 16 amino acids. The CDR3 DNA sequence: TGTGCCACCAGTGGTTGGCAGGGGCTGGAAACAGATACGCAGTATTTT. It translates to CATSGWQGLETDTQYF.

This chain links TRBV19 with TRBJ1-3; 10 bases align to TRBD1. The germline V gene encodes CDR1 LNHDA and CDR2 SQIVND (reference sequence). This CDR3 spans 15 amino acids. V lost 6 bases, J lost 8 bases, and 10 bases stayed unmatched. The CDR3 is CASSQMGQGMDTIYF. Here the CDR3 DNA reads TGTGCCAGTAGCCAAATGGGACAGGGGATGGACACCATATATTTT.

This chain links TRBV5-1 with TRBJ1-2, with a tentative D call TRBD1 (6 bases). Germline-derived CDR1 and CDR2 are SGHRS and YFSETQ. The CDR3 sequence is 13 residues long. Between the trimmed V and J ends, which lost 4 bases and 7 bases, there was a span of 14 bases. The CDR3 spells CASSGTGLVGYTF. The CDR3 coding sequence is TGCGCCAGCAGCGGCACAGGGTTGGTTGGCTACACCTTC.

The V gene is TRBV27, the J gene TRBJ1-5; TRBD1 agrees at 10 bases. Germline V gives CDR1 MNHEY, CDR2 SMNVEV (reference sequence). V shed 4 bases, J shed 5 bases, and the junction held 2 bases outside the gene matches. This CDR3 has 14 amino acids. The CDR3 protein is CASSWGQGYQPQHF. In DNA form, the CDR3 reads TGTGCCAGCAGTTGGGGACAGGGGTATCAGCCCCAGCATTTT.

V is TRBV7-2 and J is TRBJ1-2; 8 bases are a match to TRBD1. The CDR3 loop spans 17 amino acids. The V gene's germline CDR1 is SGHTA and CDR2 FQGNSA. V lost 5 bases, J lost 0 bases, and 11 bases stayed unmatched. CDR3 region: CASSPRTGYTSNYGYTF. DNA for the CDR3: TGTGCCAGCAGCCCAAGGACAGGGTATACTTCTAACTATGGCTACACCTTC.

The V gene is TRBV18, the J gene TRBJ1-2; 10 nucleotides line up with TRBD1. The CDR3 contains 14 residues. Germline V gene lookup returns CDR1 KGHSH and CDR2 LQKENI. J was trimmed by 7 bases and V by 3 bases; bases with no gene match: 5. The CDR3, as DNA: TGTGCCAGCTCACCGACAGGGGGCAGACTTGGCTACACCTTC. Translating it yields CASSPTGGRLGYTF. Filled out from reference TRBV18 and TRBJ1-2, the complete variable domain reads NAGVMQNPRHLVRRRGQEARLRCSPMKGHSHVYWYRQLPEEGLKFMVYLQKENIIDESGMPKERFSAEFPKEGPSILRIQQVVRGDSAAYFCASSPTGGRLGYTFGSGTRLTVV.

The rearrangement joins TRBV12-3 or TRBV12-4 to TRBJ1-5; perhaps TRBD1 as D (5 bases). This CDR3 spans 13 amino acids. Between the trimmed V and J ends, which lost 6 bases and 3 bases, there was a span of 9 bases. This CDR3 is CASSRQTNQPQHF. CDR3 bases: TGTGCCAGCAGCAGACAGACCAATCAGCCCCAGCATTTT.